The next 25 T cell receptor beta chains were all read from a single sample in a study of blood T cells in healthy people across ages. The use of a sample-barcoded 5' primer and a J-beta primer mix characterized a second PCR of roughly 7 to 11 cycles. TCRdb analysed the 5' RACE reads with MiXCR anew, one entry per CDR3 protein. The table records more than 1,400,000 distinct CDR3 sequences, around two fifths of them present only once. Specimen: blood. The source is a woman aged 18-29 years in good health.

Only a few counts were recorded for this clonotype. The CDR3 loop is CSVESSLSNYGYTF. CDR3 bases: TGCAGCGTTGAGTCGAGCTTGTCTAACTATGGCTACACCTTC. This chain connects TRBV29-1 to TRBJ1-2; D is unresolved. V lost 3 bases and J 0 bases, leaving 11 bases between the germline ends. Germline loops: CDR1 SQVTM, CDR2 ANQGSEA. The CDR3 totals 14 residues.

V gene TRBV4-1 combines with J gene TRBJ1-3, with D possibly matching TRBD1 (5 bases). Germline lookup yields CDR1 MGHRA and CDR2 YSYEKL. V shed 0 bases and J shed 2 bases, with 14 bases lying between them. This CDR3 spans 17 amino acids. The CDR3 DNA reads TGCGCCAGCAGCCAAGATATCGCCAGGACAACTGGAAACACCATATATTTT. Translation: CASSQDIARTTGNTIYF.

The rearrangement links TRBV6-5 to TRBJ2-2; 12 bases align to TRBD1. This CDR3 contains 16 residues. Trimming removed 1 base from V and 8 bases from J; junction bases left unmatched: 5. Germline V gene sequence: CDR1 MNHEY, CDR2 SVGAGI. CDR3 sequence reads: CASSYYGTGGLGELFF. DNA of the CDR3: TGTGCCAGCAGTTACTATGGGACAGGGGGCTTAGGGGAGCTGTTTTTT.

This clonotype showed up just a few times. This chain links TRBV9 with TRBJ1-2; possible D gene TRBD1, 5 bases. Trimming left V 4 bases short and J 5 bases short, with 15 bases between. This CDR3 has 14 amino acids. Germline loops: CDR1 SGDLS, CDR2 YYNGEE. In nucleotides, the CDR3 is TGTGCCAGCAGCCCCCACGAGGGACCGTATGGCTACACCTTC. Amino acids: CASSPHEGPYGYTF.

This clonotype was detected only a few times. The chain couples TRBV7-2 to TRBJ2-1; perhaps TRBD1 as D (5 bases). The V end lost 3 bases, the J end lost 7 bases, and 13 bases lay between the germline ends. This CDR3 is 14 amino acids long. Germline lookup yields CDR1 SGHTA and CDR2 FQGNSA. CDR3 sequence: CASSFRREGNEQFF. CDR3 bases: TGTGCCAGCAGCTTTCGCAGGGAAGGAAATGAGCAGTTCTTC.

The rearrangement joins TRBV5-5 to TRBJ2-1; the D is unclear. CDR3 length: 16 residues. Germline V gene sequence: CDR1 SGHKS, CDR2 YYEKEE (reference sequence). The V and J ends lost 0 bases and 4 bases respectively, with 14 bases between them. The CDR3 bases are TGTGCCAGCAGCTTGGTTCAGCAACCATCTTACAATGAGCAGTTCTTC. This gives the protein CASSLVQQPSYNEQFF.

This chain's CDR3 is CASSLGLAGVGNEQYF. The CDR3 nucleotides read TGCGCCAGCAGCTTGGGTCTAGCGGGAGTGGGAAACGAGCAGTACTTC. This chain links TRBV5-1 with TRBJ2-7; 10 bases are shared with TRBD2. Germline V gene data show CDR1 as SGHRS and CDR2 as YFSETQ. With V trimmed by 0 bases and J by 5 bases, 8 bases remained unmatched. The CDR3 has 16 residues.

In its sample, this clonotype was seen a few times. DNA of the CDR3: TGTGCCAGCAAATCCGCTCAAGGGCCGGGAAACACCATATATTTT. Translation gives CASKSAQGPGNTIYF. The rearrangement links TRBV27 to TRBJ1-3, with D hard to call. The CDR3 is 15 amino acids. The ends were cut back, 7 bases at V and 4 bases at J, with 17 bases in the middle. Germline V CDR1 and CDR2: MNHEY, SMNVEV (reference sequence).

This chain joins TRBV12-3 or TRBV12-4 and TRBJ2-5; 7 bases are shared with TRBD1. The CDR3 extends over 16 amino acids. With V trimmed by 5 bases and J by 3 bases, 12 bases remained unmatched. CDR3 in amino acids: CASSLRTGLPEETQYF. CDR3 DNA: TGTGCCAGCAGTCTCCGGACAGGACTTCCCGAAGAGACCCAGTACTTC.

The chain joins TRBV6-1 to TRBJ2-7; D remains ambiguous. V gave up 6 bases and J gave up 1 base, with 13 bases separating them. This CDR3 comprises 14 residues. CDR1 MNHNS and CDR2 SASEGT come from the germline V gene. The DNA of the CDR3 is TGTGCCAGCAGGGCGGTGGCCAGTTCCTACGAGCAGTACTTC. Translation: CASRAVASSYEQYF.

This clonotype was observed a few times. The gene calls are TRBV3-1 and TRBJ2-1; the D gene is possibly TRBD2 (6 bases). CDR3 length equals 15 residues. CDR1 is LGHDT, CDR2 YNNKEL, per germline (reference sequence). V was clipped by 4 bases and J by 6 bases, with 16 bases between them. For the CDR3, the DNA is TGTGCCAGCAGCCCCGTAGAGCGGGCACTCAATGAGCAGTTCTTC. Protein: CASSPVERALNEQFF.

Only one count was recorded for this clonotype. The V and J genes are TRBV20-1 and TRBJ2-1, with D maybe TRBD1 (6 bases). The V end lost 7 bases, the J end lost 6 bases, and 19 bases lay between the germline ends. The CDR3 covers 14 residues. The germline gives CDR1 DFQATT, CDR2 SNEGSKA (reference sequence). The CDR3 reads CSVSEGPGVNEQFF. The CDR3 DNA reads TGCAGTGTTAGCGAGGGACCAGGGGTCAATGAGCAGTTCTTC.

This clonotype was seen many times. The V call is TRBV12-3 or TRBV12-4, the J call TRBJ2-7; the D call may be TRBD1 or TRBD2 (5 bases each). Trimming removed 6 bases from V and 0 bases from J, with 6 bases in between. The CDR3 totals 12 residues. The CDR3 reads CASRGDSYEQYF. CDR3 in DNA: TGTGCCAGCAGGGGGGACTCCTACGAGCAGTACTTC.

CDR3 in DNA: TGTGCCAGCAGTGAACGGGGGTGGGCAGTCCCAGGGGCTTTCTTT. Its translation: CASSERGWAVPGAFF. V gene TRBV6-1 combines with J gene TRBJ1-1; perhaps TRBD1 as D (5 bases). V lost 2 bases and J 11 bases, leaving 21 bases between the germline ends. The CDR3 extends over 15 amino acids. The germline gives CDR1 MNHNS, CDR2 SASEGT.

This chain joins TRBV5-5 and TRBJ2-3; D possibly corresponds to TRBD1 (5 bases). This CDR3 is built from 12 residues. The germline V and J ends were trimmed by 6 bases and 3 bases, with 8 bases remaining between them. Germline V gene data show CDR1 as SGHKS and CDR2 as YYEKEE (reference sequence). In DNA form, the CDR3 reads TGTGCCAGCACCCAGGGAACAGATACGCAGTATTTT. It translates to CASTQGTDTQYF.

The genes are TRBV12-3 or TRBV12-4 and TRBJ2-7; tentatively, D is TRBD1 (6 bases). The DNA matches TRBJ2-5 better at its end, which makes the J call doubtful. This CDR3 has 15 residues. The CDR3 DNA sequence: TGTGCCAGCAACGGCCCAGGGGATGTGAGGGAGACCCAGTACTTC. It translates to CASNGPGDVRETQYF.

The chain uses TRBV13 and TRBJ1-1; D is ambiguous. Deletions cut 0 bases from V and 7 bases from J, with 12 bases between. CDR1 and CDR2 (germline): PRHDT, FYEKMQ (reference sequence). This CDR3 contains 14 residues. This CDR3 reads CASSLGADLNEAFF. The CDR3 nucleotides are TGTGCCAGCAGCTTAGGGGCCGACCTCAATGAAGCTTTCTTT.

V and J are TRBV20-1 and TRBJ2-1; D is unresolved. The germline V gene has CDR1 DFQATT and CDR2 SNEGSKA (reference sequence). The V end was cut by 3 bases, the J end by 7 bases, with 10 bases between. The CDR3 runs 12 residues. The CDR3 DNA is TGCAGTGCTAGTTGGCAACTTAATGAGCAGTTCTTC. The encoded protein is CSASWQLNEQFF.

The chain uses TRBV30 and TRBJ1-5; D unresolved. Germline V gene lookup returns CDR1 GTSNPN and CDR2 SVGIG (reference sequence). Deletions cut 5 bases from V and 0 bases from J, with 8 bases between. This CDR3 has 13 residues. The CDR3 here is CAWQVNSNQPQHF. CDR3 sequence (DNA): TGTGCCTGGCAGGTGAATAGCAATCAGCCCCAGCATTTT.

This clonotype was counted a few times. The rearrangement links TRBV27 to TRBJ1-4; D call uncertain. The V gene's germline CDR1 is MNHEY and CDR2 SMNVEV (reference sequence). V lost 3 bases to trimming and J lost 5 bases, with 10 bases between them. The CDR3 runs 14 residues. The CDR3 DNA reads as TGTGCCAGCAGTTTTCGGTCGGTGAATGAAAAACTGTTTTTT. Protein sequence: CASSFRSVNEKLFF.

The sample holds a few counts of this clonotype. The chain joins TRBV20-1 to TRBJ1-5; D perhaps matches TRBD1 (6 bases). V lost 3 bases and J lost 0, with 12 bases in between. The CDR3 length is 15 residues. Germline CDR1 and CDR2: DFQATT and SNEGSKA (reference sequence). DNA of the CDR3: TGCAGTGCTAGTGACGGACAGTATAGCAATCAGCCCCAGCATTTT. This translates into CSASDGQYSNQPQHF.

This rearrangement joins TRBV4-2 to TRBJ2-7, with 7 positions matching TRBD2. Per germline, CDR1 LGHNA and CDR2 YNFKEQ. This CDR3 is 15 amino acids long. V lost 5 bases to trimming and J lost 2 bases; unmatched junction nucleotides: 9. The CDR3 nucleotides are TGTGCCAGCAGCGCCAGCGGGGAGGGGACCTACGAGCAGTACTTC. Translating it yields CASSASGEGTYEQYF.

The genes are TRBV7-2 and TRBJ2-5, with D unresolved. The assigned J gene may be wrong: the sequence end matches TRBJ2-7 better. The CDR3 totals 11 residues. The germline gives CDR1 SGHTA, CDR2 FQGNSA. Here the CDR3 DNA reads TGTGCCAGCAGCTTTGACCGCGAGCAGTACTTC. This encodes CASSFDREQYF.

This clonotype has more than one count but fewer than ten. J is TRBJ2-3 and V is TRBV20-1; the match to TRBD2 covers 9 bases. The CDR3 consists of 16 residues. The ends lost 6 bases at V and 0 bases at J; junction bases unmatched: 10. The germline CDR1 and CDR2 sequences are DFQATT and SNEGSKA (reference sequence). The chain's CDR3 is CSAEGLAGPSTDTQYF. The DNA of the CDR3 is TGCAGTGCCGAGGGGCTAGCGGGACCAAGCACAGATACGCAGTATTTT.

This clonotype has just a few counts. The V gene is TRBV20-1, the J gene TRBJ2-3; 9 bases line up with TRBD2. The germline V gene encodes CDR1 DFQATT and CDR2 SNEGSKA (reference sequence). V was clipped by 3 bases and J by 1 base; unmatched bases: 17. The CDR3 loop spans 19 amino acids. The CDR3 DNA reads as TGCAGTGCTAGGGCCCTAATAGCGGGAGTAACCCGAGGCACAGATACGCAGTATTTT. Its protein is CSARALIAGVTRGTDTQYF.